This is a list of T cell receptor beta chains from one sample in a study of vaccination and CD4 T cells after COVID-19. Using its own MiXCR run on the PCR reads, TCRdb lists one record per CDR3 protein. The sample has around 20,000 distinct CDR3 sequences, about 32% seen once. The antigens these receptors bind are not known. Sequencing input: cultured CD4+ T cells from blood. Receptors originate from a human donor with COVID-19. Each CDR3 is given with its conserved first and last residue. The order of the fields is clone size, V gene, J gene, D gene, CDR3 DNA, CDR3 protein. A D gene is named only where the DNA matches it firmly. The size of a clone is reported for some rows only, either as once, few or many, or as a class for expanded clones.

abundance: few
v_gene: TRBV6-1
j_gene: TRBJ2-7
d_gene: NA
CDR3nt: TGTGCCAGCAGTGAACCCTACGAGCAGTACTTC
CDR3aa: CASSEPYEQYF

abundance: few
v_gene: TRBV5-1
j_gene: TRBJ1-6
d_gene: NA
CDR3nt: TGCGCCAGCAGCTTGTCCTCGAACTCCTATAATTCACCCCTCCACTTT
CDR3aa: CASSLSSNSYNSPLHF

abundance: NA
v_gene: TRBV30
j_gene: TRBJ2-7
d_gene: TRBD2
CDR3nt: TGTGCCTGGAGAGGGACTACCTACGAGCAGTACTTC
CDR3aa: CAWRGTTYEQYF

abundance: NA
v_gene: TRBV5-6
j_gene: TRBJ1-2
d_gene: TRBD1
CDR3nt: TGTGCCAGCAGCTTGCGAACAGGACAGGGATTTTCGGACTACACCTTC
CDR3aa: CASSLRTGQGFSDYTF

abundance: NA
v_gene: TRBV19
j_gene: TRBJ2-6
d_gene: TRBD1
CDR3nt: TGTGCCAGTACCCCGTGGACAGGGGTCCCTGGGGCCAACGTCCTGACTTTC
CDR3aa: CASTPWTGVPGANVLTF

abundance: NA
v_gene: TRBV12-3/TRBV12-4
j_gene: TRBJ2-5
d_gene: NA
CDR3nt: TGTGCCAGCAGTTTGAGTCGGACCCAAGAGACCCAGTACTTC
CDR3aa: CASSLSRTQETQYF

abundance: few
v_gene: TRBV7-6
j_gene: TRBJ1-6
d_gene: NA
CDR3nt: TGTGCCAGCAGCCACTCGGACAGCCCTATATCACCCCTCCACTTT
CDR3aa: CASSHSDSPISPLHF

abundance: few
v_gene: TRBV20-1
j_gene: TRBJ2-7
d_gene: NA
CDR3nt: TGCAGTGCTAACGACCGGGGACGGGGATCCTACGAGCAGTACTTC
CDR3aa: CSANDRGRGSYEQYF

abundance: few
v_gene: TRBV6-2/TRBV6-3
j_gene: TRBJ1-1
d_gene: NA
CDR3nt: TGTGCCAGCAGTGACGGACAGACCACTGAAGCTTTCTTT
CDR3aa: CASSDGQTTEAFF

abundance: NA
v_gene: TRBV6-5
j_gene: TRBJ2-3
d_gene: NA
CDR3nt: TGTGCCAGCAGTTATATTACGGCAGGGGGCACAGATACGCAGTATTTT
CDR3aa: CASSYITAGGTDTQYF

abundance: few
v_gene: TRBV7-9
j_gene: TRBJ1-1
d_gene: NA
CDR3nt: TGTGCCAGCAGCTTAGCGCGTCAGGCCGGTGAAGCTTTCTTT
CDR3aa: CASSLARQAGEAFF

abundance: NA
v_gene: TRBV5-1
j_gene: TRBJ2-7
d_gene: NA
CDR3nt: TGCGCCAGCAGCGCCGAGGGGGTCTCCTACGAGCAGTACTTC
CDR3aa: CASSAEGVSYEQYF

abundance: NA
v_gene: TRBV11-3
j_gene: TRBJ2-3
d_gene: TRBD2
CDR3nt: TGTGCCAGCAGCCCCTCCAGCGGGGGGCCCCGAGCGCAGTATTTT
CDR3aa: CASSPSSGGPRAQYF

abundance: few
v_gene: TRBV11-1
j_gene: TRBJ1-1
d_gene: TRBD1
CDR3nt: TGTGCCAGCACAAAGGACAGGCTAGAAGCGGCTTTCTTT
CDR3aa: CASTKDRLEAAFF

abundance: few
v_gene: TRBV6-1
j_gene: TRBJ1-5
d_gene: NA
CDR3nt: TGTGCCAGCAGCCAAACCCAGGGGAGCAATCAGCCCCAGCATTTT
CDR3aa: CASSQTQGSNQPQHF

abundance: NA
v_gene: TRBV12-3/TRBV12-4
j_gene: TRBJ1-1
d_gene: NA
CDR3nt: TGTGCCAGCAGTTTAAGGCAGGAGGTCGGGACTGAAGCTTTCTTT
CDR3aa: CASSLRQEVGTEAFF

abundance: NA
v_gene: TRBV6-1
j_gene: TRBJ1-5
d_gene: NA
CDR3nt: TGTGCCAGCAGCAGACAGAGGGATCTATTCAGTCAGCCCCAGCATTTT
CDR3aa: CASSRQRDLFSQPQHF

abundance: NA
v_gene: TRBV4-2
j_gene: TRBJ2-5
d_gene: NA
CDR3nt: TGTGCCAGCAGCCAAGACGGGACGGCCCAAGAGACCCAGTACTTC
CDR3aa: CASSQDGTAQETQYF

abundance: NA
v_gene: TRBV7-8
j_gene: TRBJ2-1
d_gene: NA
CDR3nt: TGTGCCAGCAGCTTAGACCCGGGGAACTACAATGAGCAGTTCTTC
CDR3aa: CASSLDPGNYNEQFF

abundance: NA
v_gene: TRBV27
j_gene: TRBJ2-5
d_gene: TRBD2
CDR3nt: TGTGCCAGCAGTTACGACATTAGCGGGGGGGCAGAGACCCAGTACTTC
CDR3aa: CASSYDISGGAETQYF

abundance: few
v_gene: TRBV24-1
j_gene: TRBJ2-5
d_gene: TRBD2
CDR3nt: TGTGCCACCAGTGATTTGAACCGGCAAGGGACTAGCGGGGGGGCCAGGGAGACCCAGTACTTC
CDR3aa: CATSDLNRQGTSGGARETQYF

abundance: few
v_gene: TRBV6-2/TRBV6-3
j_gene: TRBJ1-5
d_gene: TRBD1
CDR3nt: TGTGCCAGCAGTAGACCTACGGCCAACAGGGGGCTGGGTCAGCCCCAGCATTTT
CDR3aa: CASSRPTANRGLGQPQHF

abundance: NA
v_gene: TRBV7-6
j_gene: TRBJ2-3
d_gene: TRBD2
CDR3nt: TGTGCCAGCAGCTTAATTAGCGGGGCTAGCACAGATACGCAGTATTTT
CDR3aa: CASSLISGASTDTQYF

abundance: few
v_gene: TRBV6-7
j_gene: TRBJ2-5
d_gene: NA
CDR3nt: TGTGCCAGCAGTTACTCGTTGCTCCGGGGGCGGGAGACCCAGTACTTC
CDR3aa: CASSYSLLRGRETQYF

abundance: NA
v_gene: TRBV27
j_gene: TRBJ2-1
d_gene: NA
CDR3nt: TGTGCCACCCGGGCCCCAGGGCTAGGCCATGAGCAGTTCTTC
CDR3aa: CATRAPGLGHEQFF

abundance: few
v_gene: TRBV2
j_gene: TRBJ2-5
d_gene: NA
CDR3nt: TGTGCCAGCAGTGTCCTCGTTGAGACCCAGTACTTC
CDR3aa: CASSVLVETQYF

abundance: NA
v_gene: TRBV7-3
j_gene: TRBJ2-5
d_gene: TRBD1
CDR3nt: TGTGCCAGCAGCCCGGGGGACAGGAAAGAGACCCAGTACTTC
CDR3aa: CASSPGDRKETQYF

abundance: few
v_gene: TRBV19
j_gene: TRBJ2-6
d_gene: NA
CDR3nt: TGTGCCAGTAGCCTACGTACCTCTGGGGCCAACGTCCTGACTTTC
CDR3aa: CASSLRTSGANVLTF

abundance: NA
v_gene: TRBV6-1
j_gene: TRBJ1-1
d_gene: TRBD1
CDR3nt: TGTGCCAGCAGCCAAGACAGGGGTCAGACTTTCTTCTTT
CDR3aa: CASSQDRGQTFFF

abundance: NA
v_gene: TRBV27
j_gene: TRBJ1-1
d_gene: NA
CDR3nt: TGTGCCAGCAGTTTATCGGGCTGGGGCACTGAAGCTTTCTTT
CDR3aa: CASSLSGWGTEAFF

abundance: once
v_gene: TRBV6-1
j_gene: TRBJ1-5
d_gene: NA
CDR3nt: TGTGCCAGCAGTCCCCTATCTGAGAGCCAGCATTTT
CDR3aa: CASSPLSESQHF

abundance: NA
v_gene: TRBV20-1
j_gene: TRBJ1-4
d_gene: NA
CDR3nt: TGCAGTGCTAGAGATAACCAGAATGAAAAACTGTTTTTT
CDR3aa: CSARDNQNEKLFF

abundance: NA
v_gene: TRBV7-9
j_gene: TRBJ2-7
d_gene: TRBD2
CDR3nt: TGTGCCAGCAGCTTAGCCCTAGCGGGGACCCCTCGCGACGAGCAGTACTTC
CDR3aa: CASSLALAGTPRDEQYF